These 15 T cell receptor beta chains were all obtained from the same sample, sequenced in a study of PD-1 blockade in classical Hodgkin lymphoma. All trial patients relapsed after autologous stem cell transplantation. TCRdb's copy holds only in-frame clones and misses some; the assay was immunoSEQ multiplex PCR. The profile shows 60,000 to 75,000 clones, 90% of them singletons. This material consisted of peripheral blood mononuclear cells (PBMCs), taken at baseline. These receptors were taken from a human donor with classical Hodgkin lymphoma.

V is TRBV5-1 and J is TRBJ2-1; 11 bases line up with TRBD2. Germline-derived CDR1 and CDR2 are SGHRS and YFSETQ. The CDR3 is 16 amino acids. V dropped 4 bases and J dropped 8; count of bases not matched to a gene: 11. This chain's CDR3 is CASSLLLAGGTDEQFF. CDR3 sequence (DNA): TGCGCCAGCAGCCTATTGTTAGCGGGAGGGACCGATGAGCAGTTCTTC.

This rearrangement joins TRBV6-5 to TRBJ2-7; D is possibly TRBD2 (5 bases). V gave up 10 bases and J gave up 5 bases, with 12 bases separating them. Per the germline V gene, CDR1 is MNHEY and CDR2 is SVGAGI. CDR3 length: 11 amino acids. In nucleotides, the CDR3 is TGTGCCACAAACCCGCGGGACGAGCAGTACTTC. It yields the protein CATNPRDEQYF.

The J gene is TRBJ1-5, the V gene TRBV6-1, with a possible D match to TRBD1 (6 bases). V was pared by 4 bases and J by 7 bases, with 14 bases between. From germline, CDR1 is MNHNS and CDR2 SASEGT. The CDR3 totals 14 residues. The CDR3 DNA sequence: TGTGCCAGCAGTGGGCCAGGGGAGTGGCAGCCCCAGCATTTT. Protein: CASSGPGEWQPQHF.

The rearrangement joins TRBV28 to TRBJ1-2, with 9 positions matching TRBD1. Germline values: CDR1 MDHEN, CDR2 SYDVKM. Losses at the gene ends were 6 bases for V and 8 bases for J; bases not matched to a gene: 7. The CDR3 length is 13 residues. CDR3 sequence (DNA): TGTGCCAGCAGACTTGACAGGGGGTACGGCTACACCTTC. Translated: CASRLDRGYGYTF.

The chain has TRBV2 and TRBJ1-5, with D unclear. Trimming removed 8 bases at V and 0 bases at J, with 14 bases between. The CDR3 has 15 residues. Germline loops: CDR1 SNHLY, CDR2 FYNNEI. In nucleotides, the CDR3 is TGTGCCAGCTGGACGGGAGCCTATAGCAATCAGCCCCAGCATTTT. Its translation is CASWTGAYSNQPQHF.

This rearrangement joins TRBV7-3 to TRBJ1-1; D not certain. Per germline, CDR1 SGHTA and CDR2 FQGTGA. The V end lost 1 base, the J end lost 7 bases, and 10 bases lay between the germline ends. CDR3 length: 13 residues. The CDR3 here is CASSLITGREAFF. DNA for the CDR3: TGTGCCAGCAGCTTAATCACCGGGCGTGAAGCTTTCTTT. Looking up the rest from reference TRBV7-3 and TRBJ1-1 gives the full variable domain: GAGVSQTPSNKVTEKGKYVELRCDPISGHTALYWYRQSLGQGPEFLIYFQGTGAADDSGLPNDRFFAVRPEGSVSTLKIQRTERGDSAVYLCASSLITGREAFFGQGTRLTVV.

The rearrangement uses TRBV4-1 and TRBJ2-2; TRBD2 matches 7 bases. Trimming removed 1 base from V and 0 bases from J; junction bases left unmatched: 2. The CDR3 spans 16 residues. CDR1 is MGHRA, CDR2 YSYEKL, per germline. The CDR3 sequence: CASSQGLAANTGELFF. The CDR3 nucleotides are TGCGCCAGCAGCCAAGGGCTAGCGGCGAACACCGGGGAGCTGTTTTTT.

This rearrangement joins TRBV5-8 to TRBJ2-5; no clear D. This CDR3 has 15 amino acids. From germline, CDR1 is SGHTS and CDR2 YDEGEE. The V end lost 0 bases, the J end lost 1 base, and 10 bases lay between the germline ends. Written as DNA, the CDR3 is TGTGCCAGCAGCTTGGCCTTGGCAGGCCAAGAGACCCAGTACTTC. Translation gives CASSLALAGQETQYF.

The gene calls are TRBV28 and TRBJ2-4, with unresolved D. The V end lost 3 bases, the J end lost 0 bases, and 9 bases lay between the germline ends. Germline CDR1 reads MDHEN; CDR2 reads SYDVKM. This CDR3 is built from 15 residues. CDR3 nucleotide sequence: TGTGCCAGCAGTTTCGGAACCCTAGCCAAAAACATTCAGTACTTC. This sequence encodes CASSFGTLAKNIQYF.

A single count supports this clone. The gene calls are TRBV18 and TRBJ1-3; D possibly corresponds to TRBD1 (6 bases). V shed 1 base and J shed 0 bases, with 16 bases lying between them. Germline V gene sequence: CDR1 KGHSH, CDR2 LQKENI. This CDR3 has 18 residues. This CDR3 is CASSPLSGGPSSGNTIYF. CDR3 DNA: TGTGCCAGCTCACCACTTTCTGGGGGGCCAAGCTCTGGAAACACCATATATTTT.

The gene calls are TRBV9 and TRBJ2-1, with D unresolved. The CDR3 loop spans 13 amino acids. Trimming left V 0 bases short and J 9 bases short, with 10 bases between. Per germline, CDR1 SGDLS and CDR2 YYNGEE. The CDR3 coding sequence is TGTGCCAGCAGCGTAGATCATAGGTCTGAGCAGTTCTTC. As protein: CASSVDHRSEQFF.

The chain couples TRBV27 to TRBJ2-7; D remains unclear. There are 14 residues in the CDR3. Germline values: CDR1 MNHEY, CDR2 SMNVEV (reference sequence). V was clipped by 7 bases and J by 2 bases, with 15 bases between them. CDR3 in amino acids: CASTPDPAAYEQYF. CDR3 DNA: TGTGCCAGCACCCCAGACCCCGCGGCCTACGAGCAGTACTTC.

The genes are TRBV27 and TRBJ2-3; D assignment may be TRBD1 or TRBD2 (6 bases each). Trimming cost V 5 bases and J 5 bases, with 23 bases left between them. The CDR3 consists of 17 residues. The V gene's germline CDR1 is MNHEY and CDR2 SMNVEV (reference sequence). CDR3 bases: TGTGCCAGCAGTACCCTAGTCTGGGGGGCAGAAGGAGATACGCAGTATTTT. Its translation is CASSTLVWGAEGDTQYF.

This chain joins TRBV6-6 and TRBJ1-1, with TRBD1 matching 11 bases. Germline values: CDR1 MNHNY, CDR2 SVGAGI (reference sequence). Germline trimming cut 3 bases from V and 4 bases from J; bases unmatched to any gene: 7. The CDR3 loop spans 16 amino acids. The CDR3 region has the DNA TGTGCCAGCAGTTATCAAAAGGGGACAGGGGGCACTGAAGCTTTCTTT. This translates into CASSYQKGTGGTEAFF.

The V and J genes are TRBV6-5 and TRBJ2-1, with D maybe TRBD1 (5 bases). The germline V gene encodes CDR1 MNHEY and CDR2 SVGAGI. The CDR3 is made up of 12 amino acids. The germline V and J ends were trimmed by 5 bases and 15 bases, with 17 bases remaining between them. The CDR3 protein is CASSQGRVGRFF. The CDR3, as DNA: TGTGCCAGCAGTCAAGGCAGGGTAGGTCGGTTCTTC.